The 28 T cell receptor beta chains below come from one sample, sequenced in a study of shared clonotypes between healthy human individuals. Clones were read by immunoSEQ multiplex PCR, and TCRdb kept only the in-frame ones, dropping some. The sample lists some 2 million clones, roughly 94% occurring once. Material for sequencing was naive CD4+ T cells sorted from blood. This sample's subset: CD45RA+ positively selected. Receptors originate from a man between 18 and 29 years old in good health.

This sequence joins TRBV20-1 and TRBJ1-4; 9 bases agree with TRBD1. Germline CDR1 reads DFQATT; CDR2 reads SNEGSKA (reference sequence). CDR3 size: 11 residues. This CDR3 reads CPTGGCEKLFF. CDR3 bases: TGCCCTACAGGGGGCTGTGAAAAACTGTTTTTT.

The V and J genes are TRBV7-2 and TRBJ1-1; 9 positions agree with TRBD1. V lost 1 base and J lost 3; bases outside the gene matches: 6. CDR1 and CDR2 from the germline V gene are SGHTA and FQGNSA. The CDR3 is 16 amino acids. The CDR3 here is CASSLGQGEWDTEAFF. CDR3 nucleotide sequence: TGTGCCAGCAGCTTAGGACAGGGGGAGTGGGACACTGAAGCTTTCTTT.

V and J are TRBV7-3 and TRBJ2-1; D is undetermined. The CDR3 contains 12 residues. V was cut by 5 bases and J by 4 bases, with 6 bases left in between. Germline CDR1 reads SGHTA; CDR2 reads FQGTGA. CDR3 in DNA: TGTGCCAGCAGCGATGGATACAATGAGCAGTTCTTC. Residues: CASSDGYNEQFF.

The rearrangement links TRBV6-6 to TRBJ1-6; TRBD1 agrees at 9 bases. The germline V gene has CDR1 MNHNY and CDR2 SVGAGI (reference sequence). The CDR3 is 14 residues long. Germline trimming cut 5 bases from V and 8 bases from J; bases unmatched to any gene: 4. CDR3 loop: CASSTTGGDSPLHF. In DNA, the CDR3 is TGTGCCAGCAGTACCACAGGGGGCGATTCACCCCTCCACTTT.

The chain joins TRBV18 to TRBJ2-7; the D call may be TRBD1 or TRBD2 (6 bases each). Between the trimmed V and J ends, which lost 0 bases and 3 bases, there was a span of 18 bases. CDR3 length: 17 residues. The V gene's germline CDR1 is KGHSH and CDR2 LQKENI. The chain's CDR3 is CASSPPGASASDYEQYF. The CDR3 DNA is TGTGCCAGCTCACCACCGGGGGCTAGCGCTAGCGACTACGAGCAGTACTTC.

V and J are TRBV7-8 and TRBJ1-6, with D possibly being TRBD1 (5 bases). V was pared by 0 bases and J by 9 bases, with 21 bases between. The CDR3 covers 18 residues. In germline, CDR1 is SGHVS, CDR2 FQNEAQ. The CDR3 nucleotides are TGTGCCAGCAGCTTAGCGGGCGGGGCCCCCGGGCTAATTTCACCCCTCCACTTT. It yields the protein CASSLAGGAPGLISPLHF.

The rearrangement links TRBV28 to TRBJ2-7; the match to TRBD2 covers 10 bases. J lost 2 bases, V lost 6 bases, and 4 bases had no gene match. Germline CDR1 is MDHEN and CDR2 is SYDVKM. The CDR3 length is 14 residues. CDR3 in amino acids: CASSLSGRTYEQYF. The DNA for the CDR3 is TGTGCCAGCAGCCTTAGCGGGAGGACCTACGAGCAGTACTTC.

V and J are TRBV30 and TRBJ2-1, with 14 bases aligning to TRBD2. Germline assignment: CDR1 GTSNPN and CDR2 SVGIG (reference sequence). Trimming removed 3 bases from V and 7 bases from J; junction bases left unmatched: 5. The CDR3 contains 15 residues. The CDR3 sequence: CAWRKTSGRGNEQFF. The CDR3 nucleotides are TGTGCCTGGAGGAAGACTAGCGGGAGGGGGAATGAGCAGTTCTTC.

This clone was recorded once. J is TRBJ1-3 and V is TRBV6-6, with D tentatively TRBD1 (6 bases). This CDR3 region has 14 residues. Per the germline V gene, CDR1 is MNHNY and CDR2 is SVGAGI (reference sequence). Trimming removed 2 bases from V and 4 bases from J, with 9 bases in between. Here the CDR3 reads CASSYGTQGNTIYF. The DNA of the CDR3 is TGTGCCAGCAGTTACGGGACACAGGGAAACACCATATATTTT.

About this clone itself: The germline gene is not matched at one end of the junction; a read error may be the cause. V gene TRBV12-5 combines with J gene TRBJ2-5; D remains unclear. CDR1 LGHNT and CDR2 FRNRAP come from the germline V gene. This CDR3 is built from 12 residues. CDR3 sequence: CASALPLKTQYF. The DNA of the CDR3 is TGTGCTAGTGCTTTGCCCTTGAAGACCCAGTACTTC.

The rearrangement joins TRBV4-2 to TRBJ1-2; D is ambiguous. Per the germline V gene, CDR1 is LGHNA and CDR2 is YNFKEQ. The CDR3 length is 14 residues. V lost 2 bases and J lost 2, with 9 bases in between. The CDR3 DNA is TGTGCCAGCAGCCAACCCGACGCGAACTATGGCTACACCTTC. Encoded protein: CASSQPDANYGYTF.

V usage is TRBV25-1 and J usage is TRBJ1-2; TRBD1 matches 10 bases. Per germline, CDR1 MGHDK and CDR2 SYGVNS. With 3 bases clipped from V and 8 bases from J, the junction kept 9 bases outside the gene matches. The CDR3 spans 15 residues. The CDR3: CASSEATGGASGYTF. CDR3 DNA: TGTGCCAGCAGTGAGGCGACAGGGGGCGCCTCAGGCTACACCTTC.

Note on this clone: This CDR3 is also generated by other DNA sequences in the sample. For the CDR3, the DNA is TGTGCCAGCTCACCTGACAGAAATCAGCCCCAGCATTTT. This sequence encodes CASSPDRNQPQHF. The chain has TRBV18 and TRBJ1-5; D may be TRBD1 (5 bases). The germline V and J ends were trimmed by 3 bases and 4 bases, with 7 bases remaining between them. Per germline, CDR1 KGHSH and CDR2 LQKENI. The CDR3 runs 13 residues.

The chain is built from TRBV7-9 and TRBJ2-7; TRBD2 is a possible D gene (5 bases). The V gene's germline CDR1 is SEHNR and CDR2 FQNEAQ (reference sequence). Between the trimmed V and J ends, which lost 1 base and 0 bases, there was a span of 13 bases. The CDR3 contains 16 residues. CDR3 sequence (DNA): TGTGCCAGCAGCTTAGAGGCACTGGGGAGCTCCTACGAGCAGTACTTC. This encodes CASSLEALGSSYEQYF.

The chain is built from TRBV6-1 and TRBJ2-1; D might be TRBD1 (5 bases). Trimming pared 8 bases from V and 0 bases from J, leaving 14 bases between. The CDR3 is 15 amino acids. Germline CDR1 reads MNHNS; CDR2 reads SASEGT. CDR3 DNA: TGTGCCAGCGGGAACGACAGATACTCCTACAATGAGCAGTTCTTC. Encoded protein: CASGNDRYSYNEQFF.

V gene TRBV9 combines with J gene TRBJ2-1, with D possibly being TRBD2 (6 bases). Germline values: CDR1 SGDLS, CDR2 YYNGEE. There are 14 residues in the CDR3. Trimming cost V 0 bases and J 9 bases, with 13 bases left between them. The CDR3 DNA is TGTGCCAGCAGCGTAGGGGAGCCTAGCGTTGAGCAGTTCTTC. This translates into CASSVGEPSVEQFF.

The chain links TRBV27 to TRBJ2-7; D might be TRBD1 (7 bases). Looked up from germline, CDR1 is MNHEY and CDR2 is SMNVEV (reference sequence). The V end lost 6 bases, the J end lost 2 bases, and 17 bases lay between the germline ends. The CDR3 runs 15 residues. The CDR3: CASSATQGGTYEQYF. The DNA of the CDR3 is TGTGCCAGCAGCGCTACCCAGGGGGGCACCTACGAGCAGTACTTC.

This chain joins TRBV2 and TRBJ1-5, with 7 bases aligning to TRBD1. Looked up from germline, CDR1 is SNHLY and CDR2 is FYNNEI. CDR3 length: 15 amino acids. V shed 3 bases, J shed 3 bases, and the junction held 5 bases outside the gene matches. CDR3 nucleotide sequence: TGTGCCAGCAGTGATGAGGGGGCAACCAATCAGCCCCAGCATTTT. Residues: CASSDEGATNQPQHF.

In its sample, this clone was seen once. The same CDR3 is also encoded by other DNA sequences in this sample. V and J are TRBV9 and TRBJ2-1, with D unresolved. The CDR3 length is 13 residues. Trimming removed 0 bases from V and 8 bases from J, with 9 bases in between. CDR1 and CDR2 (germline): SGDLS, YYNGEE. This CDR3 reads CASSVGPVHEQFF. Written as DNA, the CDR3 is TGTGCCAGCAGCGTAGGACCCGTGCATGAGCAGTTCTTC.

V and J are TRBV5-1 and TRBJ1-2; no reliable D call. Germline loops: CDR1 SGHRS, CDR2 YFSETQ. Trimming shortened V by 0 bases and J by 8 bases, and 14 bases separated the two germline ends. This CDR3 has 14 amino acids. The CDR3: CASSLAPTENGYTF. The CDR3 bases are TGCGCCAGCAGCTTGGCCCCTACAGAGAACGGCTACACCTTC.

This rearrangement joins TRBV7-9 to TRBJ1-2, with 8 bases lining up with TRBD1. J was trimmed by 8 bases and V by 8 bases; bases with no gene match: 16. CDR1 is SEHNR, CDR2 FQNEAQ, per germline (reference sequence). The CDR3 spans 15 residues. The DNA for the CDR3 is TGTGCCAGCGGTGTGGCAGGGGGCGTCAATGGCGGCTACACCTTC. Amino acid sequence: CASGVAGGVNGGYTF.

Here the CDR3 reads CASSLVRIGKSTDTQYF. The CDR3 nucleotides read TGTGCCAGCAGCTTAGTCCGTATCGGGAAAAGCACAGATACGCAGTATTTT. The rearrangement links TRBV7-8 to TRBJ2-3, with a tentative D call TRBD2 (5 bases). The germline V gene has CDR1 SGHVS and CDR2 FQNEAQ. The V and J ends lost 1 base and 0 bases respectively, with 14 bases between them. The CDR3 spans 17 residues. Together with reference TRBV7-8 and TRBJ2-3, the CDR3 gives the full variable domain: GAGVSQSPRYKVAKRGQDVALRCDPISGHVSLFWYQQALGQGPEFLTYFQNEAQLDKSGLPSDRFFAERPEGSVSTLKIQRTQQEDSAVYLCASSLVRIGKSTDTQYFGPGTRLTVL.

The chain has TRBV10-3 and TRBJ2-3; no firm D call. Trimming stripped 2 bases from V and 2 bases from J, with 5 bases between. Germline V gives CDR1 ENHRY, CDR2 SYGVKD. The length of the CDR3 is 13 residues. The CDR3 DNA is TGTGCCATCAGTGAGGGTGTCACAGATACGCAGTATTTT. Protein product: CAISEGVTDTQYF.

This clone was detected only once. V gene TRBV10-3 combines with J gene TRBJ2-1; TRBD2 aligns across 11 bases. From germline, CDR1 is ENHRY and CDR2 SYGVKD. V lost 3 bases, J lost 4 bases, and 8 bases stayed unmatched. The CDR3 length is 17 residues. CDR3 DNA: TGTGCCATCAGTGACTCAATGACTAGCGGGGCATACAATGAGCAGTTCTTC. Protein: CAISDSMTSGAYNEQFF.

Of note for this clone: Other DNA sequences in this sample translate to the same CDR3. The chain joins TRBV9 to TRBJ2-6; 7 bases agree with TRBD2. CDR1 is SGDLS, CDR2 YYNGEE, per germline. Trimming cost V 0 bases and J 0 bases; bases outside gene matches: 3. CDR3 length equals 17 residues. The CDR3 coding sequence is TGTGCCAGCAGCGTAGCTACGGGGGGCTCTGGGGCCAACGTCCTGACTTTC. This encodes CASSVATGGSGANVLTF.

Notes on this clone: Within the sample, other DNA sequences also encode this same CDR3. The V and J genes are TRBV18 and TRBJ1-4; D is uncertain. This CDR3 has 14 residues. V dropped 2 bases and J dropped 2 bases, with 6 bases sitting between them. CDR1 and CDR2 (germline): KGHSH, LQKENI. CDR3 nucleotides: TGTGCCAGCTCACCAAGAGGGACTAATGAAAAACTGTTTTTT. It yields the protein CASSPRGTNEKLFF.

V is TRBV10-3 and J is TRBJ1-6; D remains unclear. This CDR3 has 16 amino acids. The V gene lost 0 bases and the J gene lost 4 bases, with 10 bases spanning the gap. Germline values: CDR1 ENHRY, CDR2 SYGVKD. The CDR3 nucleotides read TGTGCCATCAGTGAGTCGGCAGCCCTATATAATTCACCCCTCCACTTT. It encodes CAISESAALYNSPLHF.

The rearrangement uses TRBV5-1 and TRBJ2-2; D not resolved. Germline V gene sequence: CDR1 SGHRS, CDR2 YFSETQ. The CDR3 runs 16 residues. V was pared by 1 base and J by 2 bases, with 12 bases between. CDR3: CASSLIVAVNTGELFF. CDR3 coding DNA: TGCGCCAGCAGCTTGATCGTAGCAGTAAACACCGGGGAGCTGTTTTTT.